This T cell receptor beta chain was captured by sequencing in a study of blood T cell repertoires in COVID-19. Whole-study context: Collection of acute and convalescent COVID-19 samples took place in the United States, Italy and Spain. Sources were T cells, B-cell-depleted T cells, or PBMCs; the material itself was cDNA or gDNA.

Authors' data handling: Nucleated cell number was recorded as an estimate derived from reference gene primer amplification. Libraries were prepared by immunoSEQ multiplex PCR; TCRdb keeps only in-frame clonotypes and omits some of them. That table gives V, J and clone size, and the DNA gave D and trimming. The sample yields under 95,000 clones, around 87% seen once. V shed 8 bases and J shed 7 bases, with 21 bases lying between them. CDR3 length equals 14 residues. Germline V gives CDR1 SNHLY, CDR2 FYNNEI. The receptor was isolated from a human donor with acute or convalescent COVID-19. The donor label of this sample is uncertain. What was sequenced was peripheral blood. V and J are TRBV2 and TRBJ2-7; no firm D call. The CDR3 loop is CASLETAAVWEQYF. As DNA, the CDR3 is TGTGCCAGCCTAGAGACGGCCGCGGTCTGGGAGCAGTACTTC.